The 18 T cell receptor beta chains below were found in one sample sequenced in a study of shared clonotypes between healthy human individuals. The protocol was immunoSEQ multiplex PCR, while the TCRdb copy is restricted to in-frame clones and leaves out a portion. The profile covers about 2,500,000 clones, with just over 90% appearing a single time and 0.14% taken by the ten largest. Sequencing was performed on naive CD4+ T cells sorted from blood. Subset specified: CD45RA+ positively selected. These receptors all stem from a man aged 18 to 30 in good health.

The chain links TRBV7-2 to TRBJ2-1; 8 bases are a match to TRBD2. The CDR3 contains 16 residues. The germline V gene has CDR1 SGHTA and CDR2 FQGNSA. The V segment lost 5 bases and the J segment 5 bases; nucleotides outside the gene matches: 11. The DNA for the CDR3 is TGTGCCAGCAGCACTAAGGCCGGGACTAGGAACAATGAGCAGTTCTTC. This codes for CASSTKAGTRNNEQFF.

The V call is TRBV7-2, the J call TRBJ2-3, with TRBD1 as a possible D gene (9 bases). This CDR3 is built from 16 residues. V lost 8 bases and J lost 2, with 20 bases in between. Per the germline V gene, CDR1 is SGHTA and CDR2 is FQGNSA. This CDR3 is CASRGGDRVDTDTQYF. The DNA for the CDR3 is TGTGCCAGCCGGGGGGGGGACAGGGTGGACACAGATACGCAGTATTTT.

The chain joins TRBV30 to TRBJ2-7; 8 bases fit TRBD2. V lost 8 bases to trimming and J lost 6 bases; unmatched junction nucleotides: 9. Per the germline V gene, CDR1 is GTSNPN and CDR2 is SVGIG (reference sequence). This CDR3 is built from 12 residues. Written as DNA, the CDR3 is TGTGCCGTCGGGGCTAGCGGGCCCGAGCAGTACTTC. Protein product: CAVGASGPEQYF.

For the CDR3, the DNA is TGTGCCAGTAGTGTCACGGGGCGGGGCACAGATACGCAGTATTTT. Its translation is CASSVTGRGTDTQYF. This sequence joins TRBV19 and TRBJ2-3; D is perhaps TRBD1 or TRBD2 (5 bases each). Germline values: CDR1 LNHDA, CDR2 SQIVND (reference sequence). The V and J ends lost 5 bases and 1 base respectively, with 13 bases between them. The CDR3 loop spans 15 amino acids. Full variable domain (missing parts from reference TRBV19 and TRBJ2-3): DGGITQSPKYLFRKEGQNVTLSCEQNLNHDAMYWYRQDPGQGLRLIYYSQIVNDFQKGDIAEGYSVSREKKESFPLTVTSAQKNPTAFYLCASSVTGRGTDTQYFGPGTRLTVL.

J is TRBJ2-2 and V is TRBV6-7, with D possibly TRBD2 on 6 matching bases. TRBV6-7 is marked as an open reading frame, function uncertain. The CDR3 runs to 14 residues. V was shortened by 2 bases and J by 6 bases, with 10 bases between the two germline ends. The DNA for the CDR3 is TGTGCCAGCAGTTACGTCGGGAGTCCCGGGGAGCTGTTTTTT. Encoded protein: CASSYVGSPGELFF.

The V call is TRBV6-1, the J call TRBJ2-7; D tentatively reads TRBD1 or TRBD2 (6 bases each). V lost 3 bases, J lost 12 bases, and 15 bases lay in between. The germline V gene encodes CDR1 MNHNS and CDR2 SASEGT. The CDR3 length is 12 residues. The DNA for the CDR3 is TGTGCCAGCAGTGACCATCTTAGGGGGGCGTACTTC. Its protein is CASSDHLRGAYF.

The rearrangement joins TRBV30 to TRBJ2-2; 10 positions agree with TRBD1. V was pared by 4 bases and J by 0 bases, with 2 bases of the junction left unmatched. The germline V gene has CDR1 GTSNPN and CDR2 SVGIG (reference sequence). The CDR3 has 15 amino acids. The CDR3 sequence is CAWMGQGTNTGELFF. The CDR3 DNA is TGTGCCTGGATGGGACAGGGGACGAACACCGGGGAGCTGTTTTTT. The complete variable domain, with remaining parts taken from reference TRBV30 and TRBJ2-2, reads SQTIHQWPATLVQPVGSPLSLECTVEGTSNPNLYWYRQAAGRGLQLLFYSVGIGQISSEVPQNLSASRPQDRQFILSSKKLLLSDSGFYLCAWMGQGTNTGELFFGEGSRLTVL.

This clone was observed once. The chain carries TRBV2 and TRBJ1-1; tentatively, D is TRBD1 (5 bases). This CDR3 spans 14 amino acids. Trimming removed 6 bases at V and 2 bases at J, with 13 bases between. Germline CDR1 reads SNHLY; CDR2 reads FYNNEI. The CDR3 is CASSPTGPNTEAFF. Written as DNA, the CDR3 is TGTGCCAGCAGCCCAACAGGACCTAACACTGAAGCTTTCTTT.

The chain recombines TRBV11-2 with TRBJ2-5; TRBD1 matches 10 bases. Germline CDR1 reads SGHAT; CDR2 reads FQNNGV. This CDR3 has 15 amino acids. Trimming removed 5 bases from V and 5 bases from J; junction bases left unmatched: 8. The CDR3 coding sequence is TGTGCCAGCAGCCCGGGACAGGGGCCGTATGAGACCCAGTACTTC. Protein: CASSPGQGPYETQYF. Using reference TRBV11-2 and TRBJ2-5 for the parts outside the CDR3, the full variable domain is EAGVAQSPRYKIIEKRQSVAFWCNPISGHATLYWYQQILGQGPKLLIQFQNNGVVDDSQLPKDRFSAERLKGVDSTLKIQPAKLEDSAVYLCASSPGQGPYETQYFGPGTRLLVL.

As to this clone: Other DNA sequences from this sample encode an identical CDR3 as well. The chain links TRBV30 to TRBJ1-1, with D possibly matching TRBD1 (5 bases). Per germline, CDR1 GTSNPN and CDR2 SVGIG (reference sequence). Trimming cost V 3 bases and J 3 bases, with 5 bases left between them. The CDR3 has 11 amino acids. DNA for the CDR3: TGTGCCTGGAGCAGGGACACTGAAGCTTTCTTT. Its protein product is CAWSRDTEAFF. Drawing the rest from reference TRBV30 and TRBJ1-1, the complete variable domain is SQTIHQWPATLVQPVGSPLSLECTVEGTSNPNLYWYRQAAGRGLQLLFYSVGIGQISSEVPQNLSASRPQDRQFILSSKKLLLSDSGFYLCAWSRDTEAFFGQGTRLTVV.

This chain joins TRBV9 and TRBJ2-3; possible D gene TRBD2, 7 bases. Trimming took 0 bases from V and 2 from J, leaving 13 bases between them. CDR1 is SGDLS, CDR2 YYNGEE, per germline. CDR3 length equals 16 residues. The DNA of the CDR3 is TGTGCCAGCAGCGTAGTAGGGGGAGGGCTCACAGATACGCAGTATTTT. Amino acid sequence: CASSVVGGGLTDTQYF.

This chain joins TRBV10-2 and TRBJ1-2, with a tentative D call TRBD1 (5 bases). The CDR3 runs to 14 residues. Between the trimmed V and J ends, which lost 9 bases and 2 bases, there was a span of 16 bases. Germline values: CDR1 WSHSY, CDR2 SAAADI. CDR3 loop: CASSEDSFNYGYTF. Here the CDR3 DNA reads TGCGCCAGTTCAGAAGACAGCTTCAACTATGGCTACACCTTC.

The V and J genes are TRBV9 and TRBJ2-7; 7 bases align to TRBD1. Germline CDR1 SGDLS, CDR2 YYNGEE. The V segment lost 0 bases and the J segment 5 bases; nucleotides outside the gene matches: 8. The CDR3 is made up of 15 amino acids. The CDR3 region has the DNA TGTGCCAGCAGCGTAGGAGGGGGCGCTCCCAACGAGCAGTACTTC. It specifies CASSVGGGAPNEQYF.

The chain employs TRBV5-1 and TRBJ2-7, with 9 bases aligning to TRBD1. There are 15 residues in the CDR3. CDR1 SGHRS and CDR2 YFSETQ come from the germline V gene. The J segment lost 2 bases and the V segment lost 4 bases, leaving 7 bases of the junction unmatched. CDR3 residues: CASSGTGNQAYEQYF. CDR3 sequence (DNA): TGCGCCAGCAGCGGGACAGGGAATCAAGCCTACGAGCAGTACTTC.

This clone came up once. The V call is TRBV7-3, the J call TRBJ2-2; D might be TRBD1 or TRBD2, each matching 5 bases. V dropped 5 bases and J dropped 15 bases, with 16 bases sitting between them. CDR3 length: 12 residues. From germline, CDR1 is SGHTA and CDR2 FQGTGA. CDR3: CASSHGTVEMFF. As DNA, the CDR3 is TGTGCCAGCAGCCACGGGACCGTCGAGATGTTTTTT.

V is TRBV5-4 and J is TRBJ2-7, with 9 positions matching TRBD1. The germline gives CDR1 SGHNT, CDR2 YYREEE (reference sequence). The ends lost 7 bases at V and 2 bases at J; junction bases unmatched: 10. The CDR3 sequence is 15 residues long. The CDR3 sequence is CASGQRQGVPYEQYF. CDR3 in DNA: TGTGCCAGCGGACAAAGACAGGGGGTGCCCTACGAGCAGTACTTC. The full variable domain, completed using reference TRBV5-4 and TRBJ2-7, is ETGVTQSPTHLIKTRGQQVTLRCSSQSGHNTVSWYQQALGQGPQFIFQYYREEENGRGNFPPRFSGLQFPNYSSELNVNALELDDSALYLCASGQRQGVPYEQYFGPGTRLTVT.

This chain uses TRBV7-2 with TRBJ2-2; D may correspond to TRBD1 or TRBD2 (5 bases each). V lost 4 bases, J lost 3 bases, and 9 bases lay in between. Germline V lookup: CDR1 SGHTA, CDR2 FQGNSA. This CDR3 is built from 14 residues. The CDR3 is CASSSGTYTGELFF. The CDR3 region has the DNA TGTGCCAGCAGCTCGGGGACCTACACCGGGGAGCTGTTTTTT. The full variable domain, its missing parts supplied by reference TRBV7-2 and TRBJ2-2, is GAGVSQSPSNKVTEKGKDVELRCDPISGHTALYWYRQSLGQGLEFLIYFQGNSAPDKSGLPSDRFSAERTGGSVSTLTIQRTQQEDSAVYLCASSSGTYTGELFFGEGSRLTVL.

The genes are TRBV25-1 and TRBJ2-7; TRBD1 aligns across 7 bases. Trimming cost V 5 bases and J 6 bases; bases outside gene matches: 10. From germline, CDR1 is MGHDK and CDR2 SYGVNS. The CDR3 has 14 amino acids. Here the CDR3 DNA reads TGTGCCAGCAGTAACACGGGACAGCATAGCGAGCAGTACTTC. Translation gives CASSNTGQHSEQYF.